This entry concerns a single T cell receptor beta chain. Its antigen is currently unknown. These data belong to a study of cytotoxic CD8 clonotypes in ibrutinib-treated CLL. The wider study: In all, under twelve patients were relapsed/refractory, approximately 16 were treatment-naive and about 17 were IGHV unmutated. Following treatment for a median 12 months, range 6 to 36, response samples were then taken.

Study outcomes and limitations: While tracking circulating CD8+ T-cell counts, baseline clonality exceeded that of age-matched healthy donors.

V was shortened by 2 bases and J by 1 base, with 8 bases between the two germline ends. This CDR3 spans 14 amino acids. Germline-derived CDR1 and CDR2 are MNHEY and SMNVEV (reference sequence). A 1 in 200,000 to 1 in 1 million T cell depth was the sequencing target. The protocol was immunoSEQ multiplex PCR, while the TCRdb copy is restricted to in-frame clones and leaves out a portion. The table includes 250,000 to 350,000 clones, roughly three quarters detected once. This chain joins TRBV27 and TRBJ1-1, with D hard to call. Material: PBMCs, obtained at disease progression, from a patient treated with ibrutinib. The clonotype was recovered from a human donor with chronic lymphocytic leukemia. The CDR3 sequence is CASSLRARNTEAFF. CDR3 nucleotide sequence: TGTGCCAGCAGTTTAAGGGCACGGAACACTGAAGCTTTCTTT.